The present TCR beta chain was sequenced within a study of T cells in Graves' hyperthyroidism and ophthalmopathy. Using RNA transcripts as the source, TCR beta CDR3 regions were amplified. The TCR CDR3 first-round RT-PCR relied on the HTBI primer set. TCRdb re-called the multiplex PCR reads through MiXCR, storing one row per CDR3 protein. The sample consists of nearly 600,000 distinct CDR3 sequences, about 14% of them appearing once. Between the trimmed V and J ends, which lost 4 bases and 7 bases, there was a span of 14 bases. CDR3 length: 14 amino acids. The germline CDR1 and CDR2 sequences are LGHDT and YNNKEL (reference sequence). This clonotype was found many times.

The rearrangement joins TRBV3-1 to TRBJ2-1; possibly TRBD1 or TRBD2 for D (5 bases each). Sequencing used blood. The TCR originated in a woman in her twenties or thirties with Graves' hyperthyroidism that later progressed to Graves' ophthalmopathy. DNA for the CDR3: TGTGCCAGCAGCCCTTCAGGGAGTAGGAATGAGCAGTTCTTC. The encoded protein is CASSPSGSRNEQFF.